The 23 T cell receptor beta chains reported below all come from one sample, sequenced in a study of STAT5B mutations in CD4+ large granular lymphocyte leukemia. This table comes from immunoSEQ multiplex PCR, and its TCRdb copy is limited to in-frame clones, with some not included. Of 34,000 or so clones in the sample, around four fifths were seen once. Input material: CD4+ T cells from blood buffy coats. The receptors shown here come from a human donor in good health.

The chain uses TRBV5-4 and TRBJ1-2; D is possibly TRBD1 (5 bases). Trimming left V 0 bases short and J 7 bases short, with 13 bases between. This CDR3 comprises 14 residues. CDR1 and CDR2 from the germline V gene are SGHNT and YYREEE (reference sequence). The CDR3 DNA follows: TGTGCCAGCAGCTTGGCCAGGGAACCAATTGGCTACACCTTC. This codes for CASSLAREPIGYTF.

This clone was detected only a few times. This chain joins TRBV6-1 and TRBJ1-2; D is uncertain. This CDR3 spans 14 amino acids. Trimming stripped 0 bases from V and 6 bases from J, with 11 bases between. From germline, CDR1 is MNHNS and CDR2 SASEGT. The CDR3 is CASSEAAGWDGYTF. Written as DNA, the CDR3 is TGTGCCAGCAGTGAAGCAGCCGGATGGGATGGCTACACCTTC.

The chain recombines TRBV10-3 with TRBJ1-5; D unresolved. The V gene lost 6 bases and the J gene lost 4 bases, with 10 bases spanning the gap. The germline CDR1 and CDR2 sequences are ENHRY and SYGVKD. This CDR3 is built from 13 residues. In DNA form, the CDR3 reads TGTGCCATCAGCCCCGGTGAAAATCAGCCCCAGCATTTT. This gives the protein CAISPGENQPQHF.

The rearrangement uses TRBV13 and TRBJ2-7, with 12 nucleotides matching TRBD2. Germline CDR1 and CDR2: PRHDT and FYEKMQ (reference sequence). V shed 5 bases, J shed 5 bases, and the junction held 7 bases outside the gene matches. The CDR3 runs to 15 residues. The CDR3 loop is CASSPRLAGANEQYF. DNA for the CDR3: TGTGCCAGCAGCCCCAGACTAGCGGGAGCTAACGAGCAGTACTTC.

The CDR3 here is CASSRTSGRSDTQYF. The CDR3, as DNA: TGTGCCAGCAGCCGGACTAGCGGGAGGTCAGATACGCAGTATTTT. The V call is TRBV7-2, the J call TRBJ2-3, with 14 positions matching TRBD2. Germline V gene sequence: CDR1 SGHTA, CDR2 FQGNSA. Trimming removed 5 bases from V and 4 bases from J; junction bases left unmatched: 2. The CDR3 contains 15 residues.

The chain is built from TRBV10-3 and TRBJ2-5, with D perhaps assigned TRBD1 or TRBD2 (5 bases each). With 6 bases removed from V and 5 bases from J, the gap between germline ends came to 16 bases. The germline CDR1 and CDR2 sequences are ENHRY and SYGVKD. The CDR3 covers 14 residues. CDR3 amino acids: CAISDPGPRETQYF. Here the CDR3 DNA reads TGTGCCATCAGCGATCCGGGACCGAGGGAGACCCAGTACTTC.

There are a few counts of this clone. Its ends do not fully match the called genes, so a read error is possible. The rearrangement links TRBV20-1 to TRBJ2-1; weak D call: TRBD1 (5 bases). This CDR3 spans 11 amino acids. Germline V CDR1 and CDR2: DFQATT, SNEGSKA (reference sequence). Here the CDR3 reads CSAYDRPRGVF. Here the CDR3 DNA reads TGCAGTGCCTACGACAGACCCCGTGGGGTCTTC.

The gene calls are TRBV29-1 and TRBJ1-2, with D possibly matching TRBD1 (5 bases). V dropped 3 bases and J dropped 8 bases, with 10 bases sitting between them. Germline CDR1 is SQVTM and CDR2 is ANQGSEA. This CDR3 is built from 11 residues. DNA of the CDR3: TGCAGCGTTGAGGGGACTAACGGCTACACCTTC. Amino acid sequence: CSVEGTNGYTF.

In DNA form, the CDR3 reads TGCGCCAGCAGCCCCGGGGGCGGAGAGACCCAGTACTTC. Translating it yields CASSPGGGETQYF. J is TRBJ2-5 and V is TRBV5-1; D is possibly TRBD1 or TRBD2 (6 bases each). The germline V and J ends were trimmed by 4 bases and 4 bases, with 11 bases remaining between them. The V gene's germline CDR1 is SGHRS and CDR2 YFSETQ. The CDR3 covers 13 residues.

This clone appeared once. The chain links TRBV9 to TRBJ1-5, with D hard to call. The germline CDR1 and CDR2 sequences are SGDLS and YYNGEE. V lost 2 bases to trimming and J lost 4 bases, with 13 bases between them. The CDR3 spans 15 residues. CDR3 in amino acids: CASSVNSNGNQPQHF. The CDR3 bases are TGTGCCAGCAGCGTGAACTCCAACGGAAATCAGCCCCAGCATTTT. Together with reference TRBV9 and TRBJ1-5, the CDR3 gives the full variable domain: DSGVTQTPKHLITATGQRVTLRCSPRSGDLSVYWYQQSLDQGLQFLIQYYNGEERAKGNILERFSAQQFPDLHSELNLSSLELGDSALYFCASSVNSNGNQPQHFGDGTRLSIL.

The chain employs TRBV28 and TRBJ1-1; D may be TRBD1 (6 bases). Germline loops: CDR1 MDHEN, CDR2 SYDVKM. V dropped 6 bases and J dropped 6 bases, with 14 bases sitting between them. The CDR3 extends over 13 amino acids. CDR3: CASRRQAAAEAFF. In nucleotides, the CDR3 is TGTGCCAGCAGAAGACAGGCCGCTGCTGAAGCTTTCTTT.

This clone was detected once. The gene calls are TRBV7-2 and TRBJ1-5; 7 nucleotides agree with TRBD1. The CDR3 is made up of 14 amino acids. Per the germline V gene, CDR1 is SGHTA and CDR2 is FQGNSA. The J segment lost 4 bases and the V segment lost 4 bases, leaving 4 bases of the junction unmatched. The CDR3 here is CASSSQGLNQPQHF. The DNA for the CDR3 is TGTGCCAGCAGCTCACAGGGGCTAAATCAGCCCCAGCATTTT.

This rearrangement joins TRBV19 to TRBJ1-2, with a weak D call TRBD1 (5 bases). Germline V gene sequence: CDR1 LNHDA, CDR2 SQIVND (reference sequence). V lost 8 bases and J 3 bases, leaving 16 bases between the germline ends. This CDR3 region has 14 residues. The CDR3 protein is CASSLARGDYGYTF. The DNA for the CDR3 is TGTGCCAGTTCCCTTGCCCGGGGGGACTATGGCTACACCTTC. Looking up the rest from reference TRBV19 and TRBJ1-2 gives the full variable domain: DGGITQSPKYLFRKEGQNVTLSCEQNLNHDAMYWYRQDPGQGLRLIYYSQIVNDFQKGDIAEGYSVSREKKESFPLTVTSAQKNPTAFYLCASSLARGDYGYTFGSGTRLTVV.

The chain carries TRBV10-2 and TRBJ2-1; D not resolved. The CDR3 is made up of 13 amino acids. Germline CDR1 reads WSHSY; CDR2 reads SAAADI. V shed 3 bases and J shed 11 bases, with 14 bases lying between them. CDR3 residues: CASSDQHQSQQFF. The CDR3 DNA is TGCGCCAGCAGTGACCAGCACCAGTCTCAGCAGTTCTTC.

J is TRBJ1-3 and V is TRBV18; no definite D call. Per the germline V gene, CDR1 is KGHSH and CDR2 is LQKENI. The CDR3 is 12 amino acids. V was trimmed by 3 bases and J by 4 bases, leaving 4 bases between them. CDR3 nucleotide sequence: TGTGCCAGCTCACCGGGGGGAAACACCATATATTTT. Residues: CASSPGGNTIYF.

V is TRBV29-1 and J is TRBJ1-1; TRBD1 is a possible D gene (5 bases). Germline CDR1 SQVTM, CDR2 ANQGSEA. This CDR3 is built from 13 residues. The germline V and J ends were trimmed by 3 bases and 10 bases, with 18 bases remaining between them. DNA for the CDR3: TGCAGCGTTGACGCAGCCTTAAGGCAGGGAGCTTTCTTT. Translating gives CSVDAALRQGAFF.

The chain recombines TRBV4-3 with TRBJ1-1; D remains ambiguous. CDR1 LGHNA and CDR2 YSLEER come from the germline V gene. The CDR3 is made up of 14 amino acids. V was shortened by 0 bases and J by 4 bases, with 9 bases between the two germline ends. Here the CDR3 reads CASSQDPGLTEAFF. The CDR3 coding sequence is TGCGCCAGCAGCCAAGACCCGGGCCTCACTGAAGCTTTCTTT.

The chain links TRBV6-6 to TRBJ2-7; D is perhaps TRBD1 or TRBD2 (5 bases each). The V and J ends lost 5 bases and 0 bases respectively, with 11 bases between them. The CDR3 has 14 residues. Germline CDR1 MNHNY, CDR2 SVGAGI (reference sequence). Here the CDR3 DNA reads TGTGCCAGCAGTCACGCAGGGAGCTCCTACGAGCAGTACTTC. It yields the protein CASSHAGSSYEQYF.

The rearrangement links TRBV6-5 to TRBJ1-2; tentatively, D is TRBD1 (5 bases). This CDR3 comprises 12 residues. Trimming took off 4 bases at V and 4 bases at J, with 7 bases between the two ends. The germline V gene has CDR1 MNHEY and CDR2 SVGAGI. The CDR3 reads CASSSDSYGYTF. CDR3 bases: TGTGCCAGCAGTTCCGACAGCTATGGCTACACCTTC.

The rearrangement uses TRBV5-4 and TRBJ1-2; D is unclear. Looked up from germline, CDR1 is SGHNT and CDR2 is YYREEE (reference sequence). The V and J ends lost 0 bases and 1 base respectively, with 10 bases between them. The CDR3 has 15 residues. CDR3 nucleotide sequence: TGTGCCAGCAGCTTGGACGGGAGGAATAACTATGGCTACACCTTC. The encoded protein is CASSLDGRNNYGYTF. The full variable domain, rest sourced from reference TRBV5-4 and TRBJ1-2, is ETGVTQSPTHLIKTRGQQVTLRCSSQSGHNTVSWYQQALGQGPQFIFQYYREEENGRGNFPPRFSGLQFPNYSSELNVNALELDDSALYLCASSLDGRNNYGYTFGSGTRLTVV.

The gene calls are TRBV6-5 and TRBJ1-5, with 7 bases identical to TRBD1. V lost 6 bases, J lost 5 bases, and 7 bases stayed unmatched. The CDR3 runs to 14 residues. Germline V gene lookup returns CDR1 MNHEY and CDR2 SVGAGI. In nucleotides, the CDR3 is TGTGCCAGCAGACTCCGCCAGGGGGATCAGCCCCAGCATTTT. Translation: CASRLRQGDQPQHF.

The chain has TRBV7-2 and TRBJ2-2; 7 nucleotides agree with TRBD1. The V and J ends lost 0 bases and 0 bases, in that order; junction bases with no gene match: 1. This CDR3 spans 16 amino acids. Germline V gives CDR1 SGHTA, CDR2 FQGNSA. The CDR3 protein is CASSLAGQTNTGELFF. For the CDR3, the DNA is TGTGCCAGCAGCTTAGCGGGACAGACGAACACCGGGGAGCTGTTTTTT.

The chain links TRBV28 to TRBJ1-5; D is undetermined. V lost 3 bases and J 0 bases, leaving 9 bases between the germline ends. Looked up from germline, CDR1 is MDHEN and CDR2 is SYDVKM. The CDR3 extends over 15 amino acids. This CDR3 is CASSLGRYSNQPQHF. The CDR3 coding sequence is TGTGCCAGCAGTTTGGGCAGGTATAGCAATCAGCCCCAGCATTTT.